This TCR beta chain comes out of a study of T cell repertoires in cytomegalovirus infection. About the research overall: Selection of CMV epitopes for the study included recently identified HLA-C-restricted and well-studied HLA-B-restricted ones. Public TCR beta signature analysis indicated the presence of both CMV infection and matching HLA type. Findings and limits, study-wide: What dominated the ex vivo response were HLA-C-restricted CMV-specific TCR beta clonotypes.

Each CDR3 protein is one row after TCRdb ran MiXCR on the reads. The sample consists of hundreds of thousands of distinct CDR3 sequences, roughly 46% of them appearing once. The CDR3 runs to 14 residues. The germline CDR1 and CDR2 sequences are SGHTA and FQGNSA. With 5 bases removed from V and 1 base from J, the gap between germline ends came to 9 bases. This clonotype has at least ten counts. The antigen is unknown. The TCR comes from a human donor in good health (CMV status not recorded). Some clones in this sample may be carry-over from other donors' samples. This chain uses TRBV7-2 with TRBJ1-5; D is unclear. The sequenced sample was cultured PBMCs, obtained from culture after CMV antigen stimulation. The CDR3 spells CASSLFDSNQPQHF. The CDR3 DNA sequence: TGTGCCAGCAGCCTATTTGACAGCAATCAGCCCCAGCATTTT.